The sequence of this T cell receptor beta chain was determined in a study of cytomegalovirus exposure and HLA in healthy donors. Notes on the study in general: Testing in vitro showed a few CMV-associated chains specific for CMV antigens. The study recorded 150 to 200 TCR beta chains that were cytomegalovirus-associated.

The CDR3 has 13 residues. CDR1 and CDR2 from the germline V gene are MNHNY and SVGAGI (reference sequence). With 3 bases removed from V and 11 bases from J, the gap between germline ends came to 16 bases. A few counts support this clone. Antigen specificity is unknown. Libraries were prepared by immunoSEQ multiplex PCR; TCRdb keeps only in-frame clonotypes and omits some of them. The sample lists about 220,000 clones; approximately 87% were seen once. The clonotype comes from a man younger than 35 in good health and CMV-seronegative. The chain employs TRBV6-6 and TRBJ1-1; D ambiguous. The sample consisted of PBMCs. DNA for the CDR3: TGTGCCAGCAGTTATAGTGGGGATGCGGGCGCTTTCTTT. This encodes CASSYSGDAGAFF.